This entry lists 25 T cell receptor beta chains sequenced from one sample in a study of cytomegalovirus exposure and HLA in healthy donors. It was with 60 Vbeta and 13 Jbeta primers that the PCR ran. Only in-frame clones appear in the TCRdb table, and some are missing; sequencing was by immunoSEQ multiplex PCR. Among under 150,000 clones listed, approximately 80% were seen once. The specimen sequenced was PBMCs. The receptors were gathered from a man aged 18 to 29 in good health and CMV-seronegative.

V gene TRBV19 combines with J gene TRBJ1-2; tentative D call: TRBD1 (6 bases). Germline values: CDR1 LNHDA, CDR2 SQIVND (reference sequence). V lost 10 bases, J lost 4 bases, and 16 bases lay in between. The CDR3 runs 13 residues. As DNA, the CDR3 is TGTGCCACCGCGACAGGTTACGCCTATGGCTACACCTTC. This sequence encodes CATATGYAYGYTF.

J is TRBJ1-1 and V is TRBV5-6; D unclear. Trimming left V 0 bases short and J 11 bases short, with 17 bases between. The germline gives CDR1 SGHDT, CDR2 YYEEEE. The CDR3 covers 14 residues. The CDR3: CASSLDTGWKVAFF. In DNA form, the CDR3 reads TGTGCCAGCAGCTTGGATACCGGGTGGAAGGTGGCTTTCTTT.

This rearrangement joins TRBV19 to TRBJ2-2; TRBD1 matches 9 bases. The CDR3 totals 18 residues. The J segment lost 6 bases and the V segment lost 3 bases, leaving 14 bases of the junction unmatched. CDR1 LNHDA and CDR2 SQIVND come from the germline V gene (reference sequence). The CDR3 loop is CASSIMSLGTGQSGELFF. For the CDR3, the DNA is TGTGCCAGTAGTATTATGTCGCTCGGGACAGGGCAATCCGGGGAGCTGTTTTTT.

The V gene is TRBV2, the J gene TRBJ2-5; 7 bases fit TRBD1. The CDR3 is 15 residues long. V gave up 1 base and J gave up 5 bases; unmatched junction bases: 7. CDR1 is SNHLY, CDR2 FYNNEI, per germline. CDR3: CASSEGQGWGETQYF. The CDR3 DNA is TGTGCCAGCAGTGAAGGACAGGGATGGGGGGAGACCCAGTACTTC.

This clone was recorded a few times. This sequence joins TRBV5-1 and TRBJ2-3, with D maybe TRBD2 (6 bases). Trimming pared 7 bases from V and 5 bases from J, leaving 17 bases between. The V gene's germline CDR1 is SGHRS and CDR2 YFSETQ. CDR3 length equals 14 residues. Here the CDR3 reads CASAPTEGRDTQYF. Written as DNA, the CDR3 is TGCGCCAGCGCTCCAACGGAGGGTCGAGATACGCAGTATTTT.

This CDR3 is CASSYSSPRETQYF. CDR3 DNA: TGTGCCAGCAGTTACTCGAGTCCTCGGGAGACCCAGTACTTC. The chain employs TRBV6-5 and TRBJ2-5; unclear D gene. Trimming pared 0 bases from V and 5 bases from J, leaving 10 bases between. CDR3 length equals 14 residues. Germline assignment: CDR1 MNHEY and CDR2 SVGAGI.

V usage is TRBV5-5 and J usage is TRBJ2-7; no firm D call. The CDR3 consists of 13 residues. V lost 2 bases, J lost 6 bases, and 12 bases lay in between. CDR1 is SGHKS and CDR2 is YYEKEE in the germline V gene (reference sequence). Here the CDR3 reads CASSFFLTGEQYF. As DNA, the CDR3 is TGTGCCAGCAGCTTTTTTTTGACGGGCGAGCAGTACTTC. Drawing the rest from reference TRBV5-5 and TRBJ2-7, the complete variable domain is DAGVTQSPTHLIKTRGQQVTLRCSPISGHKSVSWYQQVLGQGPQFIFQYYEKEERGRGNFPDRFSARQFPNYSSELNVNALLLGDSALYLCASSFFLTGEQYFGPGTRLTVT.

CDR3 loop: CASSLGTRAMGGYTF. CDR3 nucleotide sequence: TGTGCCAGTAGTTTAGGGACAAGGGCGATGGGAGGCTACACCTTC. The chain employs TRBV19 and TRBJ1-2; weak D call: TRBD1 (6 bases). The V end lost 5 bases, the J end lost 8 bases, and 21 bases lay between the germline ends. The CDR3 loop spans 15 amino acids. Per the germline V gene, CDR1 is LNHDA and CDR2 is SQIVND (reference sequence).

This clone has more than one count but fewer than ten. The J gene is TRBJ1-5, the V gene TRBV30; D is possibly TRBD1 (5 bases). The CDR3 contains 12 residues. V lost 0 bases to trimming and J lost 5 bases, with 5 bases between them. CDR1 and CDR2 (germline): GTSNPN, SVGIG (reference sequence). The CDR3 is CAWSVGDQPQHF. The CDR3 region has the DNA TGTGCCTGGAGTGTAGGGGATCAGCCCCAGCATTTT.

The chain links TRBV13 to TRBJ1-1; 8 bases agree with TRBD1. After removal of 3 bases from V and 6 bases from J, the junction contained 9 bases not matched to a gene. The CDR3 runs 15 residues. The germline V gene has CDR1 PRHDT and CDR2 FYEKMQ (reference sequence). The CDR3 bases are TGTGCCAGCAGCTTTTTGGGACAGGCGTACGCTGAAGCTTTCTTT. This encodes CASSFLGQAYAEAFF.

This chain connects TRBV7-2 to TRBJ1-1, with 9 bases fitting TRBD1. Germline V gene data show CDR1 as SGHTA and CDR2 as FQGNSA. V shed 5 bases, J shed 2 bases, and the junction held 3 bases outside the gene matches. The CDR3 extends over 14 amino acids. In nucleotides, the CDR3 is TGTGCCAGCAGCGCGGGACAGGGAAACACTGAAGCTTTCTTT. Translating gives CASSAGQGNTEAFF. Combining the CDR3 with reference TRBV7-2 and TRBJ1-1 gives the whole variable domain GAGVSQSPSNKVTEKGKDVELRCDPISGHTALYWYRQSLGQGLEFLIYFQGNSAPDKSGLPSDRFSAERTGGSVSTLTIQRTQQEDSAVYLCASSAGQGNTEAFFGQGTRLTVV.

CDR3 loop: CASSQEKREFIYEQYF. The CDR3 DNA follows: TGCGCCAGCAGCCAAGAGAAGCGGGAGTTCATCTACGAGCAGTACTTC. The J gene is TRBJ2-7, the V gene TRBV4-1; TRBD2 aligns across 8 bases. J gave up 3 bases and V 0 bases, and 7 bases lay outside the gene matches. Germline-derived CDR1 and CDR2 are MGHRA and YSYEKL. CDR3 length: 16 residues.

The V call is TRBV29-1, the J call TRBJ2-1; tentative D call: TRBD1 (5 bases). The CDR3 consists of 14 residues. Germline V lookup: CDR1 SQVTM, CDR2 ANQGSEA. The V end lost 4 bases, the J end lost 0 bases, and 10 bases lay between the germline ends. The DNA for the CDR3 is TGCAGCGTTGTCGACAGATTCTCCTACAATGAGCAGTTCTTC. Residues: CSVVDRFSYNEQFF.

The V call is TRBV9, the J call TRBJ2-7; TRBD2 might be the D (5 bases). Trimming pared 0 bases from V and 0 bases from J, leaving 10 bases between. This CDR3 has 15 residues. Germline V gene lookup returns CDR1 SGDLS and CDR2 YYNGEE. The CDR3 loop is CASSVAGTSSYEQYF. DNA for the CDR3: TGTGCCAGCAGCGTAGCGGGAACGAGCTCCTACGAGCAGTACTTC.

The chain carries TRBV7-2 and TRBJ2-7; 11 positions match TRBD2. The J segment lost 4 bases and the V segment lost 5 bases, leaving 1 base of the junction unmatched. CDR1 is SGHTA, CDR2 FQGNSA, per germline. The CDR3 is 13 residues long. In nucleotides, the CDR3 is TGTGCCAGCAGCCCTAGCGGGAGGTACGAGCAGTACTTC. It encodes CASSPSGRYEQYF.

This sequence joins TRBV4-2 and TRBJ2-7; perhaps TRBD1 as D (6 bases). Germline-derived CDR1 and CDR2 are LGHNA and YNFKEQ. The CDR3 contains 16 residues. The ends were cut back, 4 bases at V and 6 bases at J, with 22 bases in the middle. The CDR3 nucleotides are TGTGCCAGCAGCCCAGGGGATGGGGCCTCCACAGGCGAGCAGTACTTC. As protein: CASSPGDGASTGEQYF.

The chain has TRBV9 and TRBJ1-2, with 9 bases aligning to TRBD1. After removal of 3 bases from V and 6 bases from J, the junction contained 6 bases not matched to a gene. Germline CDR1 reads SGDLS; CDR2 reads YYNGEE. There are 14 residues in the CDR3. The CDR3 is CASSAPGQGDGYTF. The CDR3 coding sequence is TGTGCCAGCAGCGCCCCGGGACAGGGCGATGGCTACACCTTC.

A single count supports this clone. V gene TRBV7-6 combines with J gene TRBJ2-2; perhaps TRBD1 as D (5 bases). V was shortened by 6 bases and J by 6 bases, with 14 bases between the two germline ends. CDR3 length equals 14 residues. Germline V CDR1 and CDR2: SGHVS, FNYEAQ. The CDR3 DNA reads TGTGCCAGCAGTTCAGTTAGCAGGGCCGGGGAGCTGTTTTTT. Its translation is CASSSVSRAGELFF.

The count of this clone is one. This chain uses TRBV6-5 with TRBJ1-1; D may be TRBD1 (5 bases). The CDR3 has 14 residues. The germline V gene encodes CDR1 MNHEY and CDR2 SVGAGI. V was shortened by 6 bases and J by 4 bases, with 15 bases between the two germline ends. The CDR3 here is CASSLGHPGTEAFF. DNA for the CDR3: TGTGCCAGCAGCCTCGGACACCCGGGCACTGAAGCTTTCTTT.

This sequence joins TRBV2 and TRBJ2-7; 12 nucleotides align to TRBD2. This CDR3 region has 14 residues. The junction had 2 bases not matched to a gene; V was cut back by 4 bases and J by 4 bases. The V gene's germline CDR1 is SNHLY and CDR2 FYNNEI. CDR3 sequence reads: CASSVTSGSYEQYF. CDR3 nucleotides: TGTGCCAGCAGTGTGACTAGCGGGAGTTACGAGCAGTACTTC. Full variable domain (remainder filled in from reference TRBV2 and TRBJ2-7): EPEVTQTPSHQVTQMGQEVILRCVPISNHLYFYWYRQILGQKVEFLVSFYNNEISEKSEIFDDQFSVERPDGSNFTLKIRSTKLEDSAMYFCASSVTSGSYEQYFGPGTRLTVT.

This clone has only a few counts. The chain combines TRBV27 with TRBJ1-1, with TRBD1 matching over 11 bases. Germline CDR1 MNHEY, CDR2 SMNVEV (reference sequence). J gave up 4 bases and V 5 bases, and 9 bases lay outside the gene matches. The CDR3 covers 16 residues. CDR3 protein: CASSATYGTGGTEAFF. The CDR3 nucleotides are TGTGCCAGCAGTGCTACATACGGGACAGGGGGCACTGAAGCTTTCTTT.

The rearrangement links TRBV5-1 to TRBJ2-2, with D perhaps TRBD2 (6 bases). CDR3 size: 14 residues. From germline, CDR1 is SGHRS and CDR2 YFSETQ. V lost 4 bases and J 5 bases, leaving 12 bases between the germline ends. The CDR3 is CASSPDGGTGELFF. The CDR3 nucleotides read TGCGCCAGCAGCCCGGACGGAGGGACCGGGGAGCTGTTTTTT.

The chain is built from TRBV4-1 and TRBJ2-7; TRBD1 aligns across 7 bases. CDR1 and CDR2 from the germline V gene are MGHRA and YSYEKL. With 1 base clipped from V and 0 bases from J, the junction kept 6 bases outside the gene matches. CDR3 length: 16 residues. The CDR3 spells CASSQVPGQSSYEQYF. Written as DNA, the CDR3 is TGCGCCAGCAGCCAAGTTCCGGGACAGAGCTCCTACGAGCAGTACTTC.

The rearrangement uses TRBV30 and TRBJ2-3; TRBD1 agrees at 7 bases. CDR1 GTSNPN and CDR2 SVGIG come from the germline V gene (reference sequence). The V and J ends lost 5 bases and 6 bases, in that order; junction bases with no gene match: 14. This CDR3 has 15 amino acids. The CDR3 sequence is CAWSRGGRGSDTQYF. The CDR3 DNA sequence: TGTGCCTGGTCCCGAGGGGGCAGGGGGAGTGATACGCAGTATTTT.

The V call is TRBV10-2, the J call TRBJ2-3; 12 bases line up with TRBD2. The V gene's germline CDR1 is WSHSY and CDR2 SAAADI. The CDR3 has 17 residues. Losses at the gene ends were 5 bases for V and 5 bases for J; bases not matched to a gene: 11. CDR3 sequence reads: CASSSEPPGLAGDTQYF. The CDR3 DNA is TGCGCCAGCAGTTCGGAACCCCCGGGACTAGCGGGAGATACGCAGTATTTT.